The T cell receptor beta chain under discussion was sequenced for a study of blood T cell repertoires in COVID-19 (dated by TCRdb to 2018 to 2021). Concerning the study at large: Samples from collaborators originated in the United States, Italy and Spain and spanned both the acute and convalescent phases of COVID-19. The material from the prospective study consisted of cDNA or gDNA derived from T cells, B-cell-depleted T cells, or PBMCs. The samples were drawn from two sources: the first 160 participants of the ongoing ImmuneRACE study, and 1,000 to 1,500 subjects contributed by 6 global collaborators. Where available, HLA class I and class II types were obtained from metadata supplied by the sample provider rather than from assay-based typing. The repertoires were released in a freely available public database meant as a resource for research on the immune response to SARS-CoV-2. A de-identified subject ID, COVID-19 status, age in years and sex were almost always included in the sample metadata. The dataset comprised deeply sampled blood TCRbeta repertoires from subjects exposed to, actively infected with, or recovered from COVID-19.

One collaborating source in Seattle enrolled patients while the patients were actively infected and followed the patients over time throughout the course of disease. Whole blood was collected in K2EDTA tubes by collaborating institutions according to the institutions' own protocols. For TCRbeta analysis, collaborators shipped samples in one of three forms: frozen whole blood, isolated PBMCs, or DNA extracted from either of those sample types. Remarks on this clone: What this receptor recognizes is not known. No base-level quality is on record; no much larger clone is a single base apart.

TCRbeta CDR3 regions were amplified from genomic DNA by means of the immunoSEQ Assay, a bias-controlled multiplex PCR. In the paper's pipeline: The number of nucleated cells in each sample was estimated by amplification of reference gene primers within the assay. To quantify the absolute abundance of each unique TCRbeta CDR3 rearrangement, sequence reads were collapsed and filtered. For each sample, productive Simpson clonality was calculated as the square root of Simpson's diversity index across productive rearrangements. TCRdb mirrors the immuneACCESS table, restricted to in-frame sequences. Some clones are absent from its copies; in checked studies, under half trace to an unresolved V gene, and the reason for the others is unknown. Clone size and the V and J calls come from that table; the DNA yielded D and trimming. In all, the sample holds hundreds of thousands of clones, and around nine tenths of those were seen once. The ten largest account for roughly 11% of the sample.

The trim is 3 bases for V and 4 bases for J, with a gap of 12 bases between the germline ends. Reading from cysteine to phenylalanine, the CDR3 counts 14 amino acids. Of the read, only the CDR3 DNA is kept; its 42 bases are in frame from base 1. The germline V gene specifies MNHEY as CDR1 and SVGAGI as CDR2. Results and caveats for the whole study, not just this receptor: The amount of clinical and demographic metadata varied by source and participant and was provided uncurated.

Material for sequencing was peripheral blood. Here the chain combines TRBV6-5 and TRBJ1-2; no D gene is confidently identified. This receptor was identified in a woman younger than 45 with COVID-19, enrolled during active disease. The DNA sequence follows: TGTGCCAGCAGTTATCAAACGGAGTTCTATGGCTACACCTTC. This translates into CASSYQTEFYGYTF.